The 7 T cell receptor beta chains listed next were all sequenced from one sample in a study of cytomegalovirus exposure and HLA in healthy donors. The PCR ran on 60 Vbeta and 13 Jbeta primers. Here immunoSEQ multiplex PCR was the method, and the copy in TCRdb shows in-frame clones only, minus some. This table holds 200,000 or so clones, over 65% found once. Source material: PBMCs. These receptors came from a man aged 18 to 30 in good health and CMV-seronegative.

The rearrangement links TRBV9 to TRBJ2-7, with unresolved D. With 1 base removed from V and 0 bases from J, the gap between germline ends came to 5 bases. CDR3 length equals 13 residues. Germline V gene data show CDR1 as SGDLS and CDR2 as YYNGEE. CDR3 amino acids: CASSVHSSYEQYF. CDR3 DNA sequence: TGTGCCAGCAGCGTACATAGCTCCTACGAGCAGTACTTC.

This clone was observed a single time. The gene calls are TRBV4-1 and TRBJ2-3, with a possible D match to TRBD2 (6 bases). CDR3 length: 15 residues. The ends were cut back, 4 bases at V and 0 bases at J, with 11 bases in the middle. Per germline, CDR1 MGHRA and CDR2 YSYEKL. The CDR3 region is CASSRGTVSTDTQYF. The CDR3, as DNA: TGCGCCAGCAGCCGTGGGACTGTTAGCACAGATACGCAGTATTTT.

This clone was detected only a few times. This chain uses TRBV5-1 with TRBJ2-1; 7 positions agree with TRBD1. CDR3 length equals 17 residues. Germline loops: CDR1 SGHRS, CDR2 YFSETQ. The trim removed 5 bases at V and 6 bases at J, leaving 17 bases unmatched. CDR3 sequence reads: CASSEPPPGQIINEQFF. For the CDR3, the DNA is TGCGCCAGCAGTGAGCCCCCCCCGGGACAGATTATCAATGAGCAGTTCTTC. The variable domain in full, with the rest retrieved from reference TRBV5-1 and TRBJ2-1, is KAGVTQTPRYLIKTRGQQVTLSCSPISGHRSVSWYQQTPGQGLQFLFEYFSETQRNKGNFPGRFSGRQFSNSRSEMNVSTLELGDSALYLCASSEPPPGQIINEQFFGPGTRLTVL.

This clone came up a few times. This chain connects TRBV7-6 to TRBJ2-1, with D unclear. Per the germline V gene, CDR1 is SGHVS and CDR2 is FNYEAQ. The CDR3 has 15 residues. V was clipped by 1 base and J by 3 bases, with 10 bases between them. The CDR3 nucleotides read TGTGCCAGCAGCTTAGTCGCGTCGGGCTACAATGAGCAGTTCTTC. This translates into CASSLVASGYNEQFF.

The rearrangement uses TRBV7-9 and TRBJ2-7; TRBD1 matches at 7 bases. V lost 5 bases to trimming and J lost 13 bases; unmatched junction nucleotides: 11. The CDR3 is 12 residues long. CDR1 is SEHNR, CDR2 FQNEAQ, per germline (reference sequence). Here the CDR3 reads CASSVGQTGSYF. The CDR3 DNA reads as TGTGCCAGCAGCGTAGGCCAGACAGGGAGCTACTTC.

The genes are TRBV5-4 and TRBJ2-2; TRBD1 matches at 11 bases. With 0 bases clipped from V and 7 bases from J, the junction kept 8 bases outside the gene matches. Germline assignment: CDR1 SGHNT and CDR2 YYREEE (reference sequence). The CDR3 has 17 amino acids. CDR3 sequence (DNA): TGTGCCAGCAGCTTGGGTTTAGGACAGGGGGCCGGCGGGGAGCTGTTTTTT. The encoded protein is CASSLGLGQGAGGELFF. The whole variable domain, remainder taken from reference TRBV5-4 and TRBJ2-2, is ETGVTQSPTHLIKTRGQQVTLRCSSQSGHNTVSWYQQALGQGPQFIFQYYREEENGRGNFPPRFSGLQFPNYSSELNVNALELDDSALYLCASSLGLGQGAGGELFFGEGSRLTVL.

A note on this clone: Other nucleotide sequences from this sample produce the same CDR3. The chain uses TRBV25-1 and TRBJ2-7, with 10 bases aligning to TRBD2. The germline V gene encodes CDR1 MGHDK and CDR2 SYGVNS. Trimming at V came to 3 bases and at J to 4 bases, leaving 6 bases not matched to a gene. The CDR3 contains 15 residues. In DNA, the CDR3 is TGTGCCAGCAGTGATAGGACTAGCGGACGATACGAGCAGTACTTC. Protein product: CASSDRTSGRYEQYF.